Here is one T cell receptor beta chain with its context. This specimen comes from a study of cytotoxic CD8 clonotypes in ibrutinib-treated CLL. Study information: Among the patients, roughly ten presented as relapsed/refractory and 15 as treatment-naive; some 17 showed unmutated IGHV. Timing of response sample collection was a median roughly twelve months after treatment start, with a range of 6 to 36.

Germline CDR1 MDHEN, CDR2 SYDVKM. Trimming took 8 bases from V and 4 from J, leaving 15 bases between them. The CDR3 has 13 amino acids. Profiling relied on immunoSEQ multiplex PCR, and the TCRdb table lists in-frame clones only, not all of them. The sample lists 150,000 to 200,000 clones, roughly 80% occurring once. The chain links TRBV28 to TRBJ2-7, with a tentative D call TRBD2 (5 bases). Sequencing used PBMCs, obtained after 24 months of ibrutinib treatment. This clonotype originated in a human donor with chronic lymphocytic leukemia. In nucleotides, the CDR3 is TGTGCCAGCCATTCATCGGGAAGGTACGAGCAGTACTTC. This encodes CASHSSGRYEQYF.